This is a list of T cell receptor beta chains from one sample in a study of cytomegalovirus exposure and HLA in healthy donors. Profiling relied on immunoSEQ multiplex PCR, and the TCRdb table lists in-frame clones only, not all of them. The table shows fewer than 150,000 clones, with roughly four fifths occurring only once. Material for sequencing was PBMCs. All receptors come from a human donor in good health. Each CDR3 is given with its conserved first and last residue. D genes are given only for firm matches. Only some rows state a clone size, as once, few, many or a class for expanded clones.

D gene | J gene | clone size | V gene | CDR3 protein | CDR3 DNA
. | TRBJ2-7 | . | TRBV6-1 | CASSERQGGSHEQYF | TGTGCCAGCAGTGAAAGGCAGGGGGGATCCCACGAGCAGTACTTC
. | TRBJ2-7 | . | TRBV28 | CASSLLTGVNEQYF | TGTGCCAGCAGTTTACTAACGGGAGTCAACGAGCAGTACTTC
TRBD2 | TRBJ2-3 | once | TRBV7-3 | CASSLAVSGSGDTQYF | TGTGCCAGCAGCTTAGCTGTTAGCGGGAGTGGAGATACGCAGTATTTT
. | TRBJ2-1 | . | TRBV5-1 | CASSGDRKKYNEQFF | TGCGCCAGCAGCGGCGACAGGAAGAAATACAATGAGCAGTTCTTC
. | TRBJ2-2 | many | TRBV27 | CASSLWRTGELFF | TGTGCCAGCAGTCTGTGGAGAACCGGGGAGCTGTTTTTT
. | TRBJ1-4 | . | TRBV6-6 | CASSYVPDNEKLFF | TGTGCCAGCAGTTACGTCCCAGATAATGAAAAACTGTTTTTT
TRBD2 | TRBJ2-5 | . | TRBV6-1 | CASSENSGRIETQYF | TGTGCCAGCAGTGAAAATAGCGGGAGGATAGAGACCCAGTACTTC
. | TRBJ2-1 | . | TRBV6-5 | CASSYGPQGEQFF | TGTGCCAGCAGTTACGGCCCCCAGGGGGAGCAGTTCTTC
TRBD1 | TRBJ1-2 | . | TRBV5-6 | CASSFRDRDIYGYTF | TGTGCCAGCAGCTTCCGGGACAGGGATATCTATGGCTACACCTTC
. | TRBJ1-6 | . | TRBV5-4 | CASSQKQGPNSPLHF | TGTGCCAGCAGCCAAAAACAGGGACCTAATTCACCCCTCCACTTT
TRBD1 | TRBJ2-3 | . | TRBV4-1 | CASRQGASGTSTDTQYF | TGCGCCAGCAGGCAGGGGGCGAGCGGAACTAGCACAGATACGCAGTATTTT
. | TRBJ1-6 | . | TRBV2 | CASSEFRQVANSPLHF | TGTGCCAGCAGTGAATTTCGGCAGGTCGCTAATTCACCCCTCCACTTT
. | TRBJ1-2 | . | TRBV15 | CATSLKRGHGYTF | TGTGCCACCAGCCTGAAAAGGGGTCACGGCTACACCTTC
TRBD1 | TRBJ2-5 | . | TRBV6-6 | CASSHVLTGVQETQYF | TGTGCCAGCAGCCACGTTCTAACAGGGGTCCAAGAGACCCAGTACTTC
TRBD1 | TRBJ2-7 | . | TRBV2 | CASSEGTGGCEQYF | TGTGCCAGCAGTGAAGGGACAGGGGGTTGCGAGCAGTACTTC
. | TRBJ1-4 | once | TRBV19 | CASSTRTSTGEKLFF | TGTGCCAGTAGCACCAGGACTTCCACGGGGGAAAAACTGTTTTTT
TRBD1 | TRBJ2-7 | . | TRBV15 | CATSRIPGQGPYF | TGTGCCACCAGCAGAATCCCGGGACAGGGCCCGTACTTC
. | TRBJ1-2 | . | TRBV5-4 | CASSFGPQGSYGYTF | TGTGCCAGCAGCTTCGGACCGCAGGGGAGCTATGGCTACACCTTC
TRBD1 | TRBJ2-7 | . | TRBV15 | CATSRDFLRQGAFYEQYF | TGTGCCACCAGCAGAGATTTTTTAAGGCAGGGGGCTTTTTACGAGCAGTACTTC
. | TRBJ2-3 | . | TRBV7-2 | CASSLERPTDTQYF | TGTGCCAGCAGCTTAGAGCGTCCCACAGATACGCAGTATTTT
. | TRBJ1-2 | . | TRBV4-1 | CASSLTGSLNYGYTF | TGCGCCAGCAGCCTTACAGGGAGCCTAAACTATGGCTACACCTTC
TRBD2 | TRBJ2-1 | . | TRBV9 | CASSVGGRATYNEQFF | TGTGCCAGCAGCGTAGGTGGGAGGGCCACCTACAATGAGCAGTTCTTC
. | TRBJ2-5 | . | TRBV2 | CASTPDGLRGETQYF | TGTGCCAGCACCCCCGACGGTCTGCGCGGGGAGACCCAGTACTTC
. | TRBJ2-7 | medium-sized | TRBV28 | CASSLERRGYEQYF | TGTGCCAGCAGTTTGGAACGTCGAGGGTACGAGCAGTACTTC
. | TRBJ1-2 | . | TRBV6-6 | CASSYLGRVIYGYTF | TGTGCCAGCAGTTATTTGGGCAGGGTCATTTATGGCTACACCTTC
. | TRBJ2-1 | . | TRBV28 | CASELGDNEQFF | TGTGCCAGCGAGCTCGGGGACAATGAGCAGTTCTTC
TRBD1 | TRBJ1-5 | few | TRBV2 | CASMLGTGNQPQHF | TGTGCCAGCATGTTGGGGACAGGCAATCAGCCCCAGCATTTT
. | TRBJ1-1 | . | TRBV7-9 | CASSPKPGQITNTEAFF | TGTGCCAGCAGCCCAAAGCCGGGACAAATAACGAACACTGAGGCTTTCTTT
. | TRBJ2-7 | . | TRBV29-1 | CSVGFSSSYEQYF | TGCAGCGTTGGATTCTCTAGCTCCTACGAGCAGTACTTC
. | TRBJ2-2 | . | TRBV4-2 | CASSQDTANTGELFF | TGTGCCAGCAGCCAAGATACAGCGAACACCGGGGAGCTGTTTTTT
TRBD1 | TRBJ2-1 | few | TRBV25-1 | CASTRQGSSYNEQFF | TGTGCCAGCACCCGACAGGGGAGCTCCTACAATGAGCAGTTCTTC
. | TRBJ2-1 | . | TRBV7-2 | CASNEGGSYNEQFF | TGTGCCAGCAACGAAGGGGGCTCCTACAATGAGCAGTTCTTC
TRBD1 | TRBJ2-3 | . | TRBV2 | CASKAGTGSSTDTQYF | TGTGCCAGCAAAGCCGGGACAGGGTCCAGCACAGATACGCAGTATTTT
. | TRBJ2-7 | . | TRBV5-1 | CASSSGRGIHEQYF | TGCGCCAGCAGCTCTGGGCGGGGCATTCACGAGCAGTACTTC
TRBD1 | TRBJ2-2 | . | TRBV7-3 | CASSSLPGQVTGELFF | TGTGCCAGCAGCTCGCTCCCCGGACAGGTCACCGGGGAGCTGTTTTTT
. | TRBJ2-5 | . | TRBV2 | CASSAQGETQYF | TGTGCCAGCAGTGCGCAGGGGGAGACCCAGTACTTC
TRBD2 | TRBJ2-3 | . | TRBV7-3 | CASSPPAGGTDTQYF | TGTGCCAGCAGCCCTCCAGCGGGGGGAACAGATACGCAGTATTTT
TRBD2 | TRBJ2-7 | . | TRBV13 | CASSLGASGTYEQYF | TGTGCCAGCAGCTTAGGTGCTAGCGGGACTTACGAGCAGTACTTC
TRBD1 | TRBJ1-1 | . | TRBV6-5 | CASSAQQGAVTEAFF | TGTGCCAGCAGTGCCCAACAGGGGGCGGTTACTGAAGCTTTCTTT
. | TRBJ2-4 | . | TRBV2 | CASSTEWNIQYF | TGTGCCAGCAGCACGGAGTGGAACATTCAGTACTTC
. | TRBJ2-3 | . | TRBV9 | CASSFDIDTDTQYF | TGTGCCAGCAGCTTCGACATAGACACAGATACGCAGTATTTT
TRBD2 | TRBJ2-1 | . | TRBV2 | CASLAGVGNEQFF | TGTGCCAGCCTAGCGGGAGTTGGCAATGAGCAGTTCTTC
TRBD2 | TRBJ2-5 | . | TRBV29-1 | CSVAPGLAGVWEETQYF | TGCAGCGTGGCACCGGGACTAGCGGGAGTCTGGGAAGAGACCCAGTACTTC
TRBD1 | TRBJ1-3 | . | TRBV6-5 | CASSSTGDSSGNTIYF | TGTGCCAGCAGTTCGACAGGGGACTCCTCTGGAAACACCATATATTTT
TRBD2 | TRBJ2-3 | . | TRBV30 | CAWSRRESIDTQYF | TGTGCCTGGAGTCGGCGGGAGAGTATAGATACGCAGTATTTT
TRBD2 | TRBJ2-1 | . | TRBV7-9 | CASRSRAGGGDEQFF | TGTGCCAGCAGGTCCCGAGCGGGAGGAGGGGATGAGCAGTTCTTC
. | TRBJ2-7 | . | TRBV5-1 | CASSSGLGNFYEQYF | TGCGCCAGCAGCTCTGGACTTGGGAACTTCTACGAGCAGTACTTC
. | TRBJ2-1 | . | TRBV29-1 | CSVHRRLVRDEFF | TGCAGCGTTCACCGTCGACTAGTACGAGATGAGTTCTTC